The following is a T cell receptor (beta chain) sequence with its context. The data originate from a study of blood T cell repertoires in COVID-19. Sequenced by immunoSEQ multiplex PCR; TCRdb stores in-frame clones only, minus some. The table includes approximately 180,000 clones, under 90% detected once. Germline trimming cut 0 bases from V and 4 bases from J; bases unmatched to any gene: 9. Germline CDR1 is LGHNA and CDR2 is YSLEER. The CDR3 spans 16 residues. The source is a person aged 65-85 years with COVID-19, enrolled during active disease. Sequencing was done on a sample of peripheral blood. The chain combines TRBV4-3 with TRBJ2-7; TRBD2 matches 7 bases. CDR3 sequence reads: CASSQDPPSGEYEQYF. In DNA form, the CDR3 reads TGCGCCAGCAGCCAAGACCCCCCAAGCGGGGAGTACGAGCAGTACTTC.